This entry lists 10 T cell receptor beta chains sequenced from one sample in a study of cytomegalovirus exposure and HLA in healthy donors. The PCR ran on 60 Vbeta and 13 Jbeta primers. The repertoire was sequenced with immunoSEQ multiplex PCR; TCRdb's copy has only in-frame clones and lacks some. The repertoire holds about 170,000 clones, with around 82% as singletons. The sample taken for sequencing was PBMCs. Receptors were obtained from a male donor in good health and CMV-seronegative.

V is TRBV4-1 and J is TRBJ1-2; tentative D call: TRBD1 (6 bases). The CDR3 runs to 15 residues. Germline assignment: CDR1 MGHRA and CDR2 YSYEKL. V was shortened by 0 bases and J by 4 bases, with 12 bases between the two germline ends. The CDR3 DNA reads TGCGCCAGCAGCCAAGATCGGACAGTAGTCTATGGCTACACCTTC. It is translated as CASSQDRTVVYGYTF.

The chain combines TRBV9 with TRBJ2-3, with 14 positions matching TRBD2. The CDR3 loop spans 17 amino acids. V was clipped by 3 bases and J by 0 bases; unmatched bases: 3. Per germline, CDR1 SGDLS and CDR2 YYNGEE. The CDR3 sequence: CASSEGTSGSSTDTQYF. CDR3 nucleotides: TGTGCCAGCAGCGAGGGGACTAGCGGGAGCAGCACAGATACGCAGTATTTT.

CDR3 loop: CASSSTPARSEAFF. The CDR3 DNA follows: TGTGCCAGCAGCTCCACACCGGCGAGGTCTGAAGCTTTCTTT. This rearrangement joins TRBV7-9 to TRBJ1-1; D remains ambiguous. The ends were cut back, 4 bases at V and 6 bases at J, with 15 bases in the middle. The CDR3 totals 14 residues. From germline, CDR1 is SEHNR and CDR2 FQNEAQ (reference sequence).

The rearrangement links TRBV6-6 to TRBJ2-1, with TRBD1 matching over 7 bases. This CDR3 comprises 15 residues. Germline values: CDR1 MNHNY, CDR2 SVGAGI (reference sequence). V lost 5 bases, J lost 12 bases, and 16 bases stayed unmatched. CDR3 in DNA: TGTGCCAGCAGTAAGCTCACTAGGGACAGCAACGGGCAGTTCTTC. It yields the protein CASSKLTRDSNGQFF.

The chain carries TRBV25-1 and TRBJ1-6; D is uncertain. Trimming removed 2 bases from V and 9 bases from J, with 11 bases in between. CDR3 length: 14 amino acids. The V gene's germline CDR1 is MGHDK and CDR2 SYGVNS. The CDR3 bases are TGTGCCAGCAGTGAAGTCCGAACGGGTTCACCCCTCCACTTT. Translated: CASSEVRTGSPLHF.

The gene calls are TRBV28 and TRBJ2-5; 9 nucleotides agree with TRBD2. The germline gives CDR1 MDHEN, CDR2 SYDVKM. After removal of 6 bases from V and 4 bases from J, the junction contained 3 bases not matched to a gene. This CDR3 contains 13 residues. CDR3 sequence: CASRKAGGETQYF. The DNA for the CDR3 is TGTGCCAGCAGAAAAGCGGGGGGAGAGACCCAGTACTTC. The complete variable domain, with remaining parts taken from reference TRBV28 and TRBJ2-5, reads DVKVTQSSRYLVKRTGEKVFLECVQDMDHENMFWYRQDPGLGLRLIYFSYDVKMKEKGDIPEGYSVSREKKERFSLILESASTNQTSMYLCASRKAGGETQYFGPGTRLLVL.

The chain couples TRBV5-6 to TRBJ2-7; D uncertain. V dropped 4 bases and J dropped 2 bases, with 16 bases sitting between them. The CDR3 contains 15 residues. Germline V gives CDR1 SGHDT, CDR2 YYEEEE. The CDR3 DNA reads TGTGCCAGCAGCCTTGACCGCGGAATGGCCTACGAGCAGTACTTC. This encodes CASSLDRGMAYEQYF. The whole variable domain, remainder taken from reference TRBV5-6 and TRBJ2-7, is DAGVTQSPTHLIKTRGQQVTLRCSPKSGHDTVSWYQQALGQGPQFIFQYYEEEERQRGNFPDRFSGHQFPNYSSELNVNALLLGDSALYLCASSLDRGMAYEQYFGPGTRLTVT.

The rearrangement uses TRBV28 and TRBJ1-2; 12 positions match TRBD1. CDR3 length equals 15 residues. Germline-derived CDR1 and CDR2 are MDHEN and SYDVKM. Germline trimming cut 6 bases from V and 7 bases from J; bases unmatched to any gene: 9. The DNA for the CDR3 is TGTGCCAGCAGGCCTCAAGGGACAGGGGGCGGTGGCTACACCTTC. This gives the protein CASRPQGTGGGGYTF.

V gene TRBV18 combines with J gene TRBJ2-1; the D gene is possibly TRBD1 (6 bases). Germline CDR1 and CDR2: KGHSH and LQKENI. The V and J ends lost 0 bases and 4 bases respectively, with 7 bases between them. This CDR3 is 14 amino acids long. DNA for the CDR3: TGTGCCAGCTCACCACCGGGACATTACAATGAGCAGTTCTTC. Translated: CASSPPGHYNEQFF.

This clone has just a few counts. The gene calls are TRBV11-2 and TRBJ1-1; 7 bases agree with TRBD1. Germline V gene data show CDR1 as SGHAT and CDR2 as FQNNGV. With 5 bases clipped from V and 3 bases from J, the junction kept 6 bases outside the gene matches. This CDR3 comprises 14 residues. CDR3: CASSQRTGHTEAFF. The CDR3, as DNA: TGTGCCAGCAGCCAGAGGACAGGACACACTGAAGCTTTCTTT.